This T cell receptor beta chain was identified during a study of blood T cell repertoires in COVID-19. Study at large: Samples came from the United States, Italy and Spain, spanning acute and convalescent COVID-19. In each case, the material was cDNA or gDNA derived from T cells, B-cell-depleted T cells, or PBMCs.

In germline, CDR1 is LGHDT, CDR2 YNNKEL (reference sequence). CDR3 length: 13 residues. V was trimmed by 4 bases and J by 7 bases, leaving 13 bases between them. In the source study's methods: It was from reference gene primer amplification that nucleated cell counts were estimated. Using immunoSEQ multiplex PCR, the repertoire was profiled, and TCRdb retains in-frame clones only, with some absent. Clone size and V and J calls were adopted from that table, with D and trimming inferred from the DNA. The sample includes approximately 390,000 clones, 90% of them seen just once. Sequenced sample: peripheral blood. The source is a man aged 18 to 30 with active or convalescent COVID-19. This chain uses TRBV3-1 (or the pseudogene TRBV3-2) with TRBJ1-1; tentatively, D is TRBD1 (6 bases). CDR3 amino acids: CASSRRGADEAFF. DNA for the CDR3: TGTGCCAGCAGCCGCCGGGGGGCGGATGAAGCTTTCTTT.